This T cell receptor beta chain was found in a study of spatial heterogeneity in lung cancer. In this sample, this clonotype turned up a few times. Antigen unknown. Time point reported: sample taken at primary tumor resection. Samples were donated by 72 untreated early-stage non-small cell lung cancer patients. Without sorting, whole RNA was sequenced from tumor, nontumor lung or frozen PBMC. Findings and caveats of the study: Tumor T cell coverage was estimated at around 7% for alpha and around 13% for beta chains. Tracking of tumor mutation counts was seen in expanded intratumoral alpha and beta TCR counts.

In the library, each TCR cDNA molecule bore its own unique molecular identifier. TCRdb re-analysed the 5' RACE reads in MiXCR, keeping a single row per CDR3 protein. This sample has 15,000 to 20,000 distinct CDR3 sequences, with roughly 6% found just once. The origin of this receptor is a male donor with early-stage non-small cell lung cancer. The sequences come from lung tumor tissue, collected at surgery.

CDR3 in DNA: TGTGCCAGCAGCTGGGGACAGGGGTTCACGAACACTGAAGCTTTCTTT. Translated: CASSWGQGFTNTEAFF. The chain carries TRBV7-2 and TRBJ1-1; 10 bases are shared with TRBD1. The CDR3 totals 16 residues. The V and J ends lost 4 bases and 1 base, in that order; junction bases with no gene match: 6. Germline V gene data show CDR1 as SGHTA and CDR2 as FQGNSA. Full variable domain (remainder filled in from reference TRBV7-2 and TRBJ1-1): GAGVSQSPSNKVTEKGKDVELRCDPISGHTALYWYRQSLGQGLEFLIYFQGNSAPDKSGLPSDRFSAERTGGSVSTLTIQRTQQEDSAVYLCASSWGQGFTNTEAFFGQGTRLTVV.